Described below is a single TCR beta chain sequence and its context. The length of the CDR3 is 15 residues. The V end lost 8 bases, the J end lost 2 bases, and 18 bases lay between the germline ends. Looked up from germline, CDR1 is MDHEN and CDR2 is SYDVKM. This entry comes from a study of cytomegalovirus exposure and HLA in healthy donors. The PCR had 60 Vbeta and 13 Jbeta primers. This table comes from immunoSEQ multiplex PCR, and its TCRdb copy is limited to in-frame clones, with some not included. The sample totals about 41,000 clones. The specimen sequenced was PBMCs. The chain carries TRBV28 and TRBJ1-1, with D possibly TRBD1 on 5 matching bases. The clonotype originates from a man aged 30-40 years in good health and CMV-seronegative. The CDR3 DNA is TGTGCCAGCGAGAGCGACAGACCCATAAACACTGAAGCTTTCTTT. The encoded protein is CASESDRPINTEAFF.